This T cell receptor (beta chain) is drawn from a study of blood T cells in healthy people across ages (dated by TCRdb to the mid-2010s). As for the study more broadly: In model experiments, template switching captured roughly one uniquely barcoded TCR beta cDNA molecule for every two T cells. Age-related changes in TCR beta repertoire diversity were measured in the study by deep sequencing normalized with unique cDNA molecular identifiers. Donors were grouped into four age groups: young (average roughly 16 years), middle-aged (under 40), aged (about 60) and long-lived (approximately 75). To avoid experimental bias, donors of different ages were distributed randomly across sequencing lanes. The study analyzed two additional independent replicas of 1 million unique cDNA reads from the same blood draw for two donors, one aged 18 to 29 and one aged 80 or older. What the authors observed across the whole study: Donor CMV infection status was unknown, potentially confounding age-related changes in expanded clonotypes. Estimates of total diversity based on one million sequenced T cells were considered lower bounds and underestimates. Compared with the aged group, the long-lived group had more naive CD4+ T cells, fewer expanded clones and increased TCR diversity, suggesting age selection. Observed TCR beta diversity per million T cells fell roughly linearly with age, and a significant reduction was already apparent by age approximately 41. The percentage of naive T cells measured by flow cytometry correlated strongly with observed TCR beta diversity. Since profiling was done on bulk unsorted PBMCs, naive and antigen-experienced compartments could not be conclusively compared.

According to the germline V gene, CDR1 reads SGHRS and CDR2 reads YFSETQ. Germline trimming: 0 bases from V, 9 bases from J; junction bases outside gene matches: 8. From the cysteine up to the phenylalanine, the CDR3 has a length of 14 residues. The only DNA kept is the CDR3, 42 bases in frame from the first base. The library was built by means of 5' RACE. TCRdb records Illumina HiSeq 2500 as the sequencer. A second about 6 to 11 cycle PCR used a sample-barcoded 5' primer and a J-beta primer mix. A template-switch 5' adaptor carrying 12 random nucleotides introduced a unique molecular identifier onto each TCR beta cDNA molecule. Each sample yielded at least 2.5 million CDR3-containing paired-end reads. The Mint cDNA synthesis kit, primed by a TRBC-specific oligonucleotide, was used to synthesize first-strand cDNA from all RNA. All cDNA was treated with uracil-DNA glycosylase and then went through a first 18-cycle PCR with the universal primers M1SS and BC2_uni_R. Per the original workflow: For normalization, 1 million high-quality reads, each with a distinct molecular identifier, were randomly selected from each sample. Instead of being binned into consensus sequences, reads with shared molecular identifiers were discarded. MiTCR, run with a Q25 quality threshold and the strictest error-elimination algorithm, handled CDR3 identification, clonotype clustering and error correction. A nonparametric unseen species model with Euler transformation was used to estimate a lower bound on total TCR beta diversity. The raw public reads went through TCRdb reprocessing: fastp at Q25, MiXCR clone calling, in-frame beta chains kept. A single entry per CDR3 protein holds the most common genes and DNA from its merged rows. These V and J calls rely on TCRdb rather than the paper's analysis. The sample table shows hundreds of thousands of distinct CDR3 sequences, and 29% are seen once. The top ten clones comprise roughly 17% of the sample.

Systemically healthy Caucasian individuals from Russia, 35 to 50 in total and aged about 6 to 90 years, were included as donors. Approximately 10 milliliters of peripheral blood were collected from each donor into EDTA-treated Vacutainer tubes. Ficoll-Paque density-gradient centrifugation was used to isolate PBMCs, with at least 6 million obtained per sample. Trizol reagent was used to extract total RNA from the PBMCs, yielding at least 5.5 micrograms per sample. For every donor, an aliquot of PBMCs went through flow cytometry to measure the percentages of naive CD45RAhigh/CD27high T cells. In regard to this clonotype: The antigen this receptor binds is unknown. Qualities for individual bases were not recorded, and no much larger clone is one base off.

This clonotype was sampled from a woman aged 80 or older in good health. Sequencing was done on a sample of blood. The V gene is TRBV5-1 and the J gene is TRBJ1-2, and TRBD1 aligns with 7 junction nucleotides. The DNA sequence is TGCGCCAGCAGCTTGGAGGGGGACAGCGATAGCTACACCTTC. Translated, this is CASSLEGDSDSYTF.